A single sample is the source of the 28 T cell receptor beta chains below, sequenced in a study of PD-L1 blockade in urothelial cancer. Assay: immunoSEQ multiplex PCR; the TCRdb copy retains only in-frame clones and omits some. The table records 50,000 or so clones, 82% of them present only once. Material: PBMCs, obtained around atezolizumab (anti-PD-L1) treatment. The receptors stem from a man between 65 and 79 years old with urothelial cancer.

The chain recombines TRBV10-1 with TRBJ2-7, with 10 bases fitting TRBD2. The V and J ends lost 2 bases and 7 bases, in that order; junction bases with no gene match: 8. Germline V CDR1 and CDR2: WNHNN, SYGVQD (reference sequence). The CDR3 sequence is 15 residues long. The CDR3 spells CASSETSGAPREQYF. CDR3 DNA: TGCGCCAGCAGTGAGACTAGCGGGGCTCCTAGGGAGCAGTACTTC.

This clone was found once. V usage is TRBV6-6 and J usage is TRBJ1-3; D uncertain. The V end lost 4 bases, the J end lost 9 bases, and 7 bases lay between the germline ends. Germline V gene sequence: CDR1 MNHNY, CDR2 SVGAGI (reference sequence). CDR3 length equals 11 residues. The CDR3 is CASSLEGTIYF. CDR3 nucleotides: TGTGCCAGCAGTTTAGAGGGCACCATATATTTT.

V gene TRBV11-2 combines with J gene TRBJ1-1; D is uncertain. Trimming took off 4 bases at V and 3 bases at J, with 12 bases between the two ends. The CDR3 extends over 14 amino acids. From germline, CDR1 is SGHAT and CDR2 FQNNGV. CDR3 in DNA: TGTGCCAGCAGCTATCCCGGGTCTGACACTGAAGCTTTCTTT. Its protein is CASSYPGSDTEAFF.

This chain joins TRBV5-1 and TRBJ2-7; possibly TRBD1 for D (6 bases). Germline V gene data show CDR1 as SGHRS and CDR2 as YFSETQ. Trimming pared 2 bases from V and 5 bases from J, leaving 14 bases between. The CDR3 length is 14 residues. This chain's CDR3 is CASSLQGVLDEQYF. The CDR3, as DNA: TGCGCCAGCAGCTTACAGGGTGTATTGGACGAGCAGTACTTC. Variable domain in full (rest from reference TRBV5-1 and TRBJ2-7): KAGVTQTPRYLIKTRGQQVTLSCSPISGHRSVSWYQQTPGQGLQFLFEYFSETQRNKGNFPGRFSGRQFSNSRSEMNVSTLELGDSALYLCASSLQGVLDEQYFGPGTRLTVT.

V and J are TRBV28 and TRBJ2-7; 11 bases line up with TRBD2. Per germline, CDR1 MDHEN and CDR2 SYDVKM. CDR3 length: 18 residues. J gave up 0 bases and V 6 bases, and 13 bases lay outside the gene matches. CDR3 region: CASRGNTGTSGSSYEQYF. The CDR3 nucleotides read TGTGCCAGCAGGGGAAATACCGGGACTAGCGGAAGCTCCTACGAGCAGTACTTC. Complete variable domain (other parts from reference TRBV28 and TRBJ2-7): DVKVTQSSRYLVKRTGEKVFLECVQDMDHENMFWYRQDPGLGLRLIYFSYDVKMKEKGDIPEGYSVSREKKERFSLILESASTNQTSMYLCASRGNTGTSGSSYEQYFGPGTRLTVT.

This clone was recorded at least ten times. The rearrangement joins TRBV11-2 to TRBJ2-7, with 7 bases lining up with TRBD2. The CDR3 is 16 residues long. Per germline, CDR1 SGHAT and CDR2 FQNNGV. V lost 5 bases, J lost 3 bases, and 13 bases stayed unmatched. CDR3 amino acids: CASSPLGGRDYYEQYF. The CDR3, as DNA: TGTGCCAGCAGCCCTCTGGGGGGGAGAGATTACTACGAGCAGTACTTC. The variable domain in full, completed from reference TRBV11-2 and TRBJ2-7, reads EAGVAQSPRYKIIEKRQSVAFWCNPISGHATLYWYQQILGQGPKLLIQFQNNGVVDDSQLPKDRFSAERLKGVDSTLKIQPAKLEDSAVYLCASSPLGGRDYYEQYFGPGTRLTVT.

The rearrangement uses TRBV19 and TRBJ1-1; the match to TRBD1 covers 9 bases. The CDR3 runs to 16 residues. Per the germline V gene, CDR1 is LNHDA and CDR2 is SQIVND (reference sequence). V was pared by 6 bases and J by 5 bases, with 13 bases of the junction left unmatched. CDR3: CASSLQGAGSSTEAFF. CDR3 DNA: TGTGCCAGTAGCTTACAGGGGGCGGGCAGTAGTACTGAAGCTTTCTTT.

This clone occurred once. The chain is built from TRBV2 and TRBJ2-7; 12 bases line up with TRBD2. The CDR3 is 18 amino acids. CDR1 and CDR2 (germline): SNHLY, FYNNEI. V lost 6 bases and J lost 3; bases outside the gene matches: 15. The CDR3 DNA is TGTGCCAGCAGGGACGCCAGACCGGGACTAGCGGGCCTCTACGAGCAGTACTTC. Translation: CASRDARPGLAGLYEQYF.

V and J are TRBV5-1 and TRBJ1-1; TRBD1 might be the D (5 bases). Trimming pared 3 bases from V and 4 bases from J, leaving 13 bases between. The germline V gene has CDR1 SGHRS and CDR2 YFSETQ. CDR3 length: 14 amino acids. In DNA, the CDR3 is TGCGCCAGCAGCTCCCAGGGTGGGTTCACTGAAGCTTTCTTT. Amino acid sequence: CASSSQGGFTEAFF.

The chain employs TRBV27 and TRBJ2-5, with a possible D match to TRBD2 (5 bases). V lost 0 bases to trimming and J lost 4 bases, with 12 bases between them. This CDR3 comprises 15 residues. The germline V gene encodes CDR1 MNHEY and CDR2 SMNVEV (reference sequence). CDR3 protein: CASSLSRLRTETQYF. CDR3 DNA sequence: TGTGCCAGCAGTTTATCGAGACTAAGGACAGAGACCCAGTACTTC.

The chain carries TRBV25-1 and TRBJ2-2; D may be TRBD1 (5 bases). V lost 2 bases and J lost 0, with 10 bases in between. The CDR3 extends over 16 amino acids. From germline, CDR1 is MGHDK and CDR2 SYGVNS. CDR3: CASSEIGVANTGELFF. CDR3 nucleotide sequence: TGTGCCAGCAGTGAAATAGGGGTGGCGAACACCGGGGAGCTGTTTTTT.

The J gene is TRBJ1-5, the V gene TRBV4-2; D possibly corresponds to TRBD1 (6 bases). The CDR3 totals 15 residues. Germline V CDR1 and CDR2: LGHNA, YNFKEQ. The V end was cut by 4 bases, the J end by 0 bases, with 10 bases between. The CDR3 is CASSPQGNSNQPQHF. DNA for the CDR3: TGTGCCAGCAGCCCACAGGGTAATAGCAATCAGCCCCAGCATTTT.

The chain links TRBV15 to TRBJ1-1; D is unclear. The ends were cut back, 5 bases at V and 5 bases at J, with 12 bases in the middle. The V gene's germline CDR1 is LNHNV and CDR2 YYDKDF (reference sequence). CDR3 size: 13 residues. CDR3 residues: CATSRDLPTEAFF. The CDR3, as DNA: TGTGCCACCAGCCGTGACTTACCGACTGAAGCTTTCTTT.

The chain couples TRBV15 to TRBJ2-7, with TRBD2 matching over 12 bases. The V gene end was trimmed by 0 bases and the J gene end by 0 bases; junction bases not matched to a gene: 9. This CDR3 has 19 residues. Looked up from germline, CDR1 is LNHNV and CDR2 is YYDKDF (reference sequence). The CDR3 sequence is CATSRDRLAGGPNSYEQYF. In DNA, the CDR3 is TGTGCCACCAGCAGAGATAGGCTAGCGGGAGGGCCTAACTCCTACGAGCAGTACTTC.

The chain carries TRBV7-2 and TRBJ1-4, with D unclear. Deletions cut 1 base from V and 8 bases from J, with 20 bases between. Germline V CDR1 and CDR2: SGHTA, FQGNSA. This CDR3 region has 17 residues. Written as DNA, the CDR3 is TGTGCCAGCAGCTTAGGCGAGGATCGACGTGATCGGGAAAAACTGTTTTTT. Its translation: CASSLGEDRRDREKLFF. The full variable domain, rest sourced from reference TRBV7-2 and TRBJ1-4, is GAGVSQSPSNKVTEKGKDVELRCDPISGHTALYWYRQSLGQGLEFLIYFQGNSAPDKSGLPSDRFSAERTGGSVSTLTIQRTQQEDSAVYLCASSLGEDRRDREKLFFGSGTQLSVL.

The genes are TRBV18 and TRBJ1-1; 7 positions agree with TRBD1. This CDR3 spans 14 amino acids. Germline V gene sequence: CDR1 KGHSH, CDR2 LQKENI. The trim removed 1 base at V and 4 bases at J, leaving 3 bases unmatched. Here the CDR3 reads CASSPLDRATEAFF. The DNA for the CDR3 is TGTGCCAGCTCACCACTTGACAGGGCCACTGAAGCTTTCTTT.

V is TRBV2 and J is TRBJ1-1, with TRBD1 matching over 10 bases. In germline, CDR1 is SNHLY, CDR2 FYNNEI. The CDR3 covers 14 residues. Trimming at V came to 9 bases and at J to 2 bases, leaving 6 bases not matched to a gene. Written as DNA, the CDR3 is TGTGCCAGTGGGACAGGGGTTCTCAACACTGAAGCTTTCTTT. Translated, it gives CASGTGVLNTEAFF.

The CDR3 DNA is TGCGCCAGCAGCGCCACTAGCGGGTCCTACGAGCAGTACTTC. This gives the protein CASSATSGSYEQYF. The rearrangement uses TRBV5-1 and TRBJ2-7; 9 bases match TRBD2. J was trimmed by 1 base and V by 4 bases; bases with no gene match: 3. This CDR3 contains 14 residues. CDR1 is SGHRS and CDR2 is YFSETQ in the germline V gene.

This chain joins TRBV7-9 and TRBJ1-2; TRBD1 might be the D (5 bases). The V end was cut by 3 bases, the J end by 5 bases, with 19 bases between. CDR3 length equals 16 residues. CDR1 SEHNR and CDR2 FQNEAQ come from the germline V gene (reference sequence). The CDR3 DNA sequence: TGTGCCAGCAGCTTCGGGTTGGGCAGGGAAAATTATGGCTACACCTTC. Protein: CASSFGLGRENYGYTF.

V is TRBV10-1 and J is TRBJ2-7; a weak D match, TRBD1 (7 bases). Germline CDR1 and CDR2: WNHNN and SYGVQD (reference sequence). Trimming pared 5 bases from V and 5 bases from J, leaving 13 bases between. There are 13 residues in the CDR3. The CDR3 DNA reads as TGCGCCAGCAGTCAGTTCAGGGGGGACGAGCAGTACTTC. It encodes CASSQFRGDEQYF.

The J gene is TRBJ1-1, the V gene TRBV2, with D hard to call. The CDR3 covers 15 residues. The germline gives CDR1 SNHLY, CDR2 FYNNEI. The V and J ends lost 3 bases and 1 base respectively, with 12 bases between them. CDR3 protein: CASSDARLENTEAFF. The CDR3 nucleotides are TGTGCCAGCAGTGACGCTCGACTTGAGAACACTGAAGCTTTCTTT. The entire variable domain, with the rest obtained from reference TRBV2 and TRBJ1-1, is as follows: EPEVTQTPSHQVTQMGQEVILRCVPISNHLYFYWYRQILGQKVEFLVSFYNNEISEKSEIFDDQFSVERPDGSNFTLKIRSTKLEDSAMYFCASSDARLENTEAFFGQGTRLTVV.

The rearrangement joins TRBV30 to TRBJ2-1; no reliable D call. V lost 2 bases and J lost 6, with 11 bases in between. This CDR3 contains 13 residues. CDR1 and CDR2 (germline): GTSNPN, SVGIG (reference sequence). CDR3 coding DNA: TGTGCCTGGAGTACACGTTGGCCCAATGAGCAGTTCTTC. As protein: CAWSTRWPNEQFF. Full variable domain (missing parts from reference TRBV30 and TRBJ2-1): SQTIHQWPATLVQPVGSPLSLECTVEGTSNPNLYWYRQAAGRGLQLLFYSVGIGQISSEVPQNLSASRPQDRQFILSSKKLLLSDSGFYLCAWSTRWPNEQFFGPGTRLTVL.

This clone was observed many times. The chain is built from TRBV7-8 and TRBJ1-2; a weak D match, TRBD1 (5 bases). This CDR3 comprises 14 residues. V was shortened by 5 bases and J by 5 bases, with 15 bases between the two germline ends. Germline V gene sequence: CDR1 SGHVS, CDR2 FQNEAQ. The DNA for the CDR3 is TGTGCCAGCAGCCAGAGGCGGGGGTGGTATGGCTACACCTTC. This sequence encodes CASSQRRGWYGYTF. Full variable domain (remainder filled in from reference TRBV7-8 and TRBJ1-2): GAGVSQSPRYKVAKRGQDVALRCDPISGHVSLFWYQQALGQGPEFLTYFQNEAQLDKSGLPSDRFFAERPEGSVSTLKIQRTQQEDSAVYLCASSQRRGWYGYTFGSGTRLTVV.

This clone was counted once. This rearrangement joins TRBV27 to TRBJ2-2; D is perhaps TRBD1 (5 bases). Germline V gene lookup returns CDR1 MNHEY and CDR2 SMNVEV (reference sequence). The CDR3 has 15 amino acids. The V and J ends lost 6 bases and 0 bases respectively, with 11 bases between them. In nucleotides, the CDR3 is TGTGCCAGCAGCACCCAGACAGCGAACACCGGGGAGCTGTTTTTT. It is translated as CASSTQTANTGELFF.

The rearrangement joins TRBV19 to TRBJ2-5, with TRBD1 as a possible D gene (5 bases). Trimming pared 5 bases from V and 1 base from J, leaving 8 bases between. Per the germline V gene, CDR1 is LNHDA and CDR2 is SQIVND (reference sequence). The CDR3 loop spans 13 amino acids. CDR3 loop: CASSQGAQETQYF. CDR3 DNA: TGTGCCAGTAGTCAAGGGGCCCAAGAGACCCAGTACTTC.

V usage is TRBV6-5 and J usage is TRBJ2-7; a possible D gene is TRBD1 (6 bases). This CDR3 comprises 14 residues. CDR1 is MNHEY, CDR2 SVGAGI, per germline. Trimming removed 5 bases at V and 4 bases at J, with 15 bases between. The CDR3 DNA sequence: TGTGCCAGCAGTAAACGACAGGAGACTTACGAGCAGTACTTC. This gives the protein CASSKRQETYEQYF.

A word on this clone: It is unclear where the CDR3 begins or ends on the DNA, so no DNA is shown, and the CDR3 is as TCRdb lists it. The rearrangement uses TRBV4-2 and TRBJ2-1; the table's D call, TRBD2, has no DNA check behind it. The CDR3 has 14 residues if both end residues are counted. Germline V lookup: CDR1 LGHNA, CDR2 YNFKEQ. CDR3 in amino acids: CASSQDVGSGSPFF.

The chain couples TRBV19 to TRBJ1-5; perhaps TRBD1 as D (6 bases). The germline CDR1 and CDR2 sequences are LNHDA and SQIVND (reference sequence). CDR3 length equals 14 residues. Trimming removed 2 bases at V and 7 bases at J, with 12 bases between. The CDR3 DNA sequence: TGTGCCAGTAGTATAAACAGGGAGGGCCAGCCCCAGCATTTT. Translation gives CASSINREGQPQHF.